One and the same sample provided the 9 T cell receptor beta chains below, sequenced in a study of blood T cell repertoires in COVID-19. Some clones are missing from TCRdb's copy, which holds only in-frame ones; the method was immunoSEQ multiplex PCR. The top ten clones hold roughly 22% of a sample with some 10,000 clones, 70% to 90% of them seen once. The sample consisted of peripheral blood. Every receptor here comes from a woman in her sixties with active COVID-19.

V usage is TRBV6-6 and J usage is TRBJ2-7, with 14 nucleotides matching TRBD2. Germline CDR1 is MNHNY and CDR2 is SVGAGI (reference sequence). V shed 5 bases and J 3 bases; nucleotides not matched to a gene: 9. The CDR3 covers 17 residues. In nucleotides, the CDR3 is TGTGCCAGCAGTCGCTCCGGGACTAGCGGGAGCTTCTACGAGCAGTACTTC. Translating gives CASSRSGTSGSFYEQYF.

V and J are TRBV5-1 and TRBJ1-6; TRBD1 matches at 9 bases. CDR3 length: 15 amino acids. The V gene end was trimmed by 5 bases and the J gene end by 5 bases; junction bases not matched to a gene: 5. Germline-derived CDR1 and CDR2 are SGHRS and YFSETQ. The CDR3 loop reads CASREQGADNSPLHF. CDR3 bases: TGCGCCAGCAGAGAACAGGGGGCCGATAATTCACCCCTCCACTTT. Together with reference TRBV5-1 and TRBJ1-6, the CDR3 gives the full variable domain: KAGVTQTPRYLIKTRGQQVTLSCSPISGHRSVSWYQQTPGQGLQFLFEYFSETQRNKGNFPGRFSGRQFSNSRSEMNVSTLELGDSALYLCASREQGADNSPLHFGNGTRLTVT.

The chain employs TRBV19 and TRBJ2-2, with 9 nucleotides matching TRBD1. The CDR3 runs to 13 residues. V lost 11 bases, J lost 8 bases, and 9 bases stayed unmatched. Germline assignment: CDR1 LNHDA and CDR2 SQIVND (reference sequence). The CDR3, as DNA: TGTGCCGCCAGGACAGGGGAAAGGGGGGAGCTGTTTTTT. Amino acid sequence: CAARTGERGELFF.

In this sample, this clone turned up once. The chain combines TRBV18 with TRBJ2-7; D perhaps matches TRBD1 (6 bases). V shed 3 bases and J shed 4 bases, with 16 bases lying between them. From germline, CDR1 is KGHSH and CDR2 LQKENI. The CDR3 extends over 15 amino acids. The CDR3 reads CASSPTRDNPYEQYF. DNA of the CDR3: TGTGCCAGCTCACCGACCCGGGACAACCCTTACGAGCAGTACTTC. Drawing the rest from reference TRBV18 and TRBJ2-7, the complete variable domain is NAGVMQNPRHLVRRRGQEARLRCSPMKGHSHVYWYRQLPEEGLKFMVYLQKENIIDESGMPKERFSAEFPKEGPSILRIQQVVRGDSAAYFCASSPTRDNPYEQYFGPGTRLTVT.

V gene TRBV4-1 combines with J gene TRBJ1-4; maybe TRBD1 (5 bases). The V gene's germline CDR1 is MGHRA and CDR2 YSYEKL. The CDR3 sequence is 16 residues long. V was pared by 0 bases and J by 8 bases, with 16 bases between. CDR3 sequence: CASSQEGAGLGEKLFF. CDR3 DNA sequence: TGCGCCAGCAGCCAAGAAGGTGCGGGACTTGGGGAAAAACTGTTTTTT.

The chain is built from TRBV3-1 (or the pseudogene TRBV3-2) and TRBJ2-2; unclear D gene. Trimming stripped 0 bases from V and 7 bases from J, with 9 bases between. CDR3 length: 14 residues. Germline V lookup: CDR1 LGHDT, CDR2 YNNKEL (reference sequence). The CDR3 nucleotides are TGTGCCAGCAGCCAAGATCGTAGTTACGGGGAGCTGTTTTTT. Protein: CASSQDRSYGELFF.

The chain is built from TRBV6-2 or TRBV6-3 and TRBJ2-2, with TRBD2 matching over 12 bases. Looked up from germline, CDR1 is MNHEY and CDR2 is SVGEGT. This CDR3 has 16 amino acids. J gave up 6 bases and V 2 bases, and 4 bases lay outside the gene matches. The CDR3 DNA reads as TGTGCCAGCAGTTACCAGGGACTAGCGGGCCCCGGGGAGCTGTTTTTT. It translates to CASSYQGLAGPGELFF.

This rearrangement joins TRBV30 to TRBJ2-7; perhaps TRBD2 as D (6 bases). This CDR3 contains 16 residues. Trimming pared 1 base from V and 2 bases from J, leaving 18 bases between. Germline V gives CDR1 GTSNPN, CDR2 SVGIG (reference sequence). The CDR3 DNA is TGTGCCTGGAGTGGCCCCATGGGGGGAGTGGCCTACGAGCAGTACTTC. Protein product: CAWSGPMGGVAYEQYF.

The chain links TRBV28 to TRBJ1-3; weak D call: TRBD1 (6 bases). The germline CDR1 and CDR2 sequences are MDHEN and SYDVKM. The CDR3 totals 14 residues. V lost 3 bases and J 4 bases, leaving 10 bases between the germline ends. The CDR3 here is CASSFVGAGNTIYF. The CDR3 DNA reads as TGTGCCAGCAGTTTCGTGGGGGCAGGAAACACCATATATTTT.